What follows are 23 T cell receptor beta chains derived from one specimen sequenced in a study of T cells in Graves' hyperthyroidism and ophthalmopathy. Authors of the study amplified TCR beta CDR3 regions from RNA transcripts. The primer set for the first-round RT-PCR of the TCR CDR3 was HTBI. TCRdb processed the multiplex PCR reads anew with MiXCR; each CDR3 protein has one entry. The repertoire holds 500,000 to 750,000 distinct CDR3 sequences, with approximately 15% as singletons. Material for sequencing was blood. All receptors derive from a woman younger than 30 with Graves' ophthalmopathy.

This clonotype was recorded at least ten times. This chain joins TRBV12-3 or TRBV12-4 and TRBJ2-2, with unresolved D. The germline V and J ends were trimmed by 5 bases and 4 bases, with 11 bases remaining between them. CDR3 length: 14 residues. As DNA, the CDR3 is TGTGCCAGCAGTCCCCGGGTCGGCACCGGGGAGCTGTTTTTT. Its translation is CASSPRVGTGELFF.

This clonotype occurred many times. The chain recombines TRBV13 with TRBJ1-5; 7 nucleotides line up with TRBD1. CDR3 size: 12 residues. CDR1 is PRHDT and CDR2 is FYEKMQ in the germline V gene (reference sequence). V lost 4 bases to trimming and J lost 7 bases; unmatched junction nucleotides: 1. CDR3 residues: CASSSRGQPQHF. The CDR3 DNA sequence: TGTGCCAGCAGCTCCAGGGGGCAGCCCCAGCATTTT.

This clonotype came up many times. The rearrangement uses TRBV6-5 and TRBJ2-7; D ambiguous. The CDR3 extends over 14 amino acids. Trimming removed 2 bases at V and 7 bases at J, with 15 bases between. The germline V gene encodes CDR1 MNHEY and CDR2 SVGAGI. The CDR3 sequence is CASSYGQDLGEQYF. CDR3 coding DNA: TGTGCCAGCAGTTACGGTCAAGATCTGGGGGAGCAGTACTTC.

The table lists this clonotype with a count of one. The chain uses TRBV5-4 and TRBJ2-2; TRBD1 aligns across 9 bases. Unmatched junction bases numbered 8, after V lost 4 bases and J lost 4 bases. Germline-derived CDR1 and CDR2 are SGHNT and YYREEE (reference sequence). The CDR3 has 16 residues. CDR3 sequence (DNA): TGTGCCAGCAGCCCCCCCGGACAGGGGAGCACCGGGGAGCTGTTTTTT. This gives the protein CASSPPGQGSTGELFF.

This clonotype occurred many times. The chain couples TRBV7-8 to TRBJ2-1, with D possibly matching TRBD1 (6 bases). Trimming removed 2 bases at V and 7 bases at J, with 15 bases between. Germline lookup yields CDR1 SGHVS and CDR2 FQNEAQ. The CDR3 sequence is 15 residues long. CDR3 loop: CASSLPGQRRNEQFF. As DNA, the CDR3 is TGTGCCAGCAGCTTACCGGGACAACGTCGTAATGAGCAGTTCTTC.

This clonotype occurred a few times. The CDR3 loop is CARGGIGPTRSGNTIYF. The CDR3, as DNA: TGTGCCAGAGGGGGGATCGGACCAACCCGCTCTGGAAACACCATATATTTT. The rearrangement joins TRBV27 to TRBJ1-3; D is possibly TRBD1 (6 bases). V gave up 9 bases and J gave up 0 bases, with 21 bases separating them. From germline, CDR1 is MNHEY and CDR2 SMNVEV (reference sequence). The CDR3 covers 17 residues.

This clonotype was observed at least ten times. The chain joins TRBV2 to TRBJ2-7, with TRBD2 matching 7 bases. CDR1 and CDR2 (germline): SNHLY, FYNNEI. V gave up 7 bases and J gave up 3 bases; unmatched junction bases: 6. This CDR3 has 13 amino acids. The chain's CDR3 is CASTLGRDYEQYF. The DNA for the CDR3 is TGTGCCAGCACTCTGGGGAGGGACTACGAGCAGTACTTC.

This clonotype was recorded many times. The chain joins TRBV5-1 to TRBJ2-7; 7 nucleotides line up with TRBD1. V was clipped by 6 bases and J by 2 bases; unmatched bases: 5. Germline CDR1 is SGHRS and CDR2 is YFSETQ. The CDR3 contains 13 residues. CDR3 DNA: TGCGCCAGCAACCGGGACAGACCCTACGAGCAGTACTTC. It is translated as CASNRDRPYEQYF. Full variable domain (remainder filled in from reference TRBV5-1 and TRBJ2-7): KAGVTQTPRYLIKTRGQQVTLSCSPISGHRSVSWYQQTPGQGLQFLFEYFSETQRNKGNFPGRFSGRQFSNSRSEMNVSTLELGDSALYLCASNRDRPYEQYFGPGTRLTVT.

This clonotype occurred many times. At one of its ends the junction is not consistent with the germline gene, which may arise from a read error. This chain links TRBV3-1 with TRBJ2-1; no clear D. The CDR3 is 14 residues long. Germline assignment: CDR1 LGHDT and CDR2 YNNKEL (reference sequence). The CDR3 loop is CASSQDLVANGQFF. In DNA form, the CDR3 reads TGTGCCAGCAGCCAAGATTTGGTGGCCAATGGGCAGTTCTTC.

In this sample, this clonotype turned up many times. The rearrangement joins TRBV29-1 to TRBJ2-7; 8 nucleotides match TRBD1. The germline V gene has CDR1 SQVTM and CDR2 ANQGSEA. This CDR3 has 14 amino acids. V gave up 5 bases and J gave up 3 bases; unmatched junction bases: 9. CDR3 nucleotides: TGCAGCGTTCGGGAAGGGACAGGCAACTACGAGCAGTACTTC. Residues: CSVREGTGNYEQYF.

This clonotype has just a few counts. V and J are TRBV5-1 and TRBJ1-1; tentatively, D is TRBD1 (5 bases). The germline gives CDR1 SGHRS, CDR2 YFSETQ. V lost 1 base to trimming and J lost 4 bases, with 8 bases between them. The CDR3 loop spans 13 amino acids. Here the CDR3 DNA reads TGCGCCAGCAGCTTGTACGGGGGCACTGAAGCTTTCTTT. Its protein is CASSLYGGTEAFF.

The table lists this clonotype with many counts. Here the CDR3 DNA reads TGTGCCAGCAGTTTATCTATCATCGTAGGGGAGCTGTTTTTT. As protein: CASSLSIIVGELFF. This chain uses TRBV27 with TRBJ2-2; D not certain. CDR3 length: 14 residues. Trimming cost V 0 bases and J 8 bases, with 10 bases left between them. Germline loops: CDR1 MNHEY, CDR2 SMNVEV (reference sequence).

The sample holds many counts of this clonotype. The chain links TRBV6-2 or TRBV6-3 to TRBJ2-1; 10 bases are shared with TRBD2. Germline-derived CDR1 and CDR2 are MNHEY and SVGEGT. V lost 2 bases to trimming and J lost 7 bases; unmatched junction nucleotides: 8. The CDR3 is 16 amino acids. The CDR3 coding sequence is TGTGCCAGCAGTTACCAGGGACTAGCGAGGAGGAATGAGCAGTTCTTC. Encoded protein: CASSYQGLARRNEQFF.

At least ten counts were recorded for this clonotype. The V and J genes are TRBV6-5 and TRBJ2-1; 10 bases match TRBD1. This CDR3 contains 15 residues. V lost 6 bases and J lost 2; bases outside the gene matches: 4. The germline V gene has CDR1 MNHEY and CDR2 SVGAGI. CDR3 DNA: TGTGCCAGCAGGCCGGGACAGGGGACCTACAATGAGCAGTTCTTC. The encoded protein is CASRPGQGTYNEQFF.

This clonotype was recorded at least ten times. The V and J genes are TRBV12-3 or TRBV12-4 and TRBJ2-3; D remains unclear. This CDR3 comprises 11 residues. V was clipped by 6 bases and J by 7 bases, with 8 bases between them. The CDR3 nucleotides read TGTGCCAGCAGCCTTAGACATACGCAGTATTTT. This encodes CASSLRHTQYF.

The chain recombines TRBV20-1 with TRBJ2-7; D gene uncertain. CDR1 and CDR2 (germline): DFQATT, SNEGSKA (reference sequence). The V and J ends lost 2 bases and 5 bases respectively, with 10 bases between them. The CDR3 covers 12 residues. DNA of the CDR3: TGCAGTGCTAGATGGGTGGAAGACGAGCAGTACTTC. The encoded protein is CSARWVEDEQYF.

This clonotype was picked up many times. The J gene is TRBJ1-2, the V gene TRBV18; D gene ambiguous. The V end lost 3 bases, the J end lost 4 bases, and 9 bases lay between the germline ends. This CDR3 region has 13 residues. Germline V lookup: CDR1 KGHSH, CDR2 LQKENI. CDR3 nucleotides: TGTGCCAGCTCACCGGAAGGCCGCTATGGCTACACCTTC. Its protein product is CASSPEGRYGYTF.

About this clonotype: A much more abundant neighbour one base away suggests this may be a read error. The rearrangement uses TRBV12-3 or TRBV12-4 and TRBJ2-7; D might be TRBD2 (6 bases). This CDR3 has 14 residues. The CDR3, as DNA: TGTGCCAGCAGTTTGTCCGGGGGAAACTACGAGCAGCACTTC. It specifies CASSLSGGNYEQHF.

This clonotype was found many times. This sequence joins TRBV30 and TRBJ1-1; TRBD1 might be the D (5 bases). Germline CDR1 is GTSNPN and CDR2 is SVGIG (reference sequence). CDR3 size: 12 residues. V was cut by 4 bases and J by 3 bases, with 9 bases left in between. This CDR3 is CAWTGTYTEAFF. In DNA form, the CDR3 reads TGTGCCTGGACAGGGACCTACACTGAAGCTTTCTTT.

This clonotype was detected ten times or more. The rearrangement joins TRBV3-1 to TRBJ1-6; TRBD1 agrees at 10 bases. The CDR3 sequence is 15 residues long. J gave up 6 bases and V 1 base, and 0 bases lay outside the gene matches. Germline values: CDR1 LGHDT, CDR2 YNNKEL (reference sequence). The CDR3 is CASSQGTGGNSPLHF. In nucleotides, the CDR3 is TGTGCCAGCAGCCAAGGGACAGGGGGTAATTCACCCCTCCACTTT.

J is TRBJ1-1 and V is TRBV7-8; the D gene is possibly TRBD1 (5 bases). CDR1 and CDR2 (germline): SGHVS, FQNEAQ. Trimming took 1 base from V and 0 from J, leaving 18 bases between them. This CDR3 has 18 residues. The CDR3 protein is CASSLGPGQTSMNTEAFF. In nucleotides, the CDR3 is TGTGCCAGCAGCTTAGGTCCAGGGCAAACGAGTATGAACACTGAAGCTTTCTTT.

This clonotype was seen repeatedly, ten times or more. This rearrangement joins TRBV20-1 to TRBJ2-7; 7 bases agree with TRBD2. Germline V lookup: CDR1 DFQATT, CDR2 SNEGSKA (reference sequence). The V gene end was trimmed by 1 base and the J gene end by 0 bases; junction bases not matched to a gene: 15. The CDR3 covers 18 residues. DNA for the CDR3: TGCAGTGCTAGAGTCCGGGGGGAGGAACTATACAGCTCCTACGAGCAGTACTTC. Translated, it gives CSARVRGEELYSSYEQYF.

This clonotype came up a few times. The chain's CDR3 is CSAAGDVRTGELFF. The DNA for the CDR3 is TGCAGCGCCGCCGGGGACGTCAGGACCGGGGAGCTGTTTTTT. The chain joins TRBV29-1 to TRBJ2-2; D tentatively reads TRBD1 or TRBD2 (5 bases each). CDR3 length equals 14 residues. Per the germline V gene, CDR1 is SQVTM and CDR2 is ANQGSEA. V dropped 7 bases and J dropped 5 bases, with 17 bases sitting between them.